Detailed here is one TCR beta chain. Its specificity is not known. Measured with immunoSEQ multiplex PCR; TCRdb has only the in-frame clones, and not every one. The sample includes about 120,000 clones, roughly nine tenths of them seen just once. The V end lost 1 base, the J end lost 2 bases, and 16 bases lay between the germline ends. The CDR3 is made up of 16 amino acids. The germline CDR1 and CDR2 sequences are SGHKS and YYEKEE (reference sequence). The data belong to a study of T cell responses to AZD1222 COVID-19 vaccine. Findings of the study overall: White British ancestry dominated among donors, who included more females, and clonal diversity was possibly underestimated. CD4 TCRs associated with vaccination spanned spike, dominating at 160-218 and 743-854. Within unmutated variant regions lay the reported targets of nearly half of spike-specific TCRs.

V usage is TRBV5-5 and J usage is TRBJ2-7; TRBD1 or TRBD2 may be the D gene (5 bases each). The starting material was peripheral blood, obtained on day 0 of AZD1222 vaccination. The sequence was collected from an adult in good health. For the CDR3, the DNA is TGTGCCAGCAGCTTGAAACACCTAGAGGGGACCTACGAGCAGTACTTC. It specifies CASSLKHLEGTYEQYF. The whole variable domain, filled in from reference TRBV5-5 and TRBJ2-7, reads DAGVTQSPTHLIKTRGQQVTLRCSPISGHKSVSWYQQVLGQGPQFIFQYYEKEERGRGNFPDRFSARQFPNYSSELNVNALLLGDSALYLCASSLKHLEGTYEQYFGPGTRLTVT.